This T cell receptor (beta chain) was documented in a study of T cells in localized non-small cell lung cancer. Whole-study results and caveats: Owing to sequencing of a solitary tumor region, heterogeneity cannot be discounted. Compared with tumor, uninvolved adjacent lung displayed greater T cell clonality, ranking highest overall. Median detection of top 100 tumor clones in adjacent lung was around 59 clones. Elevated blood T cell density was associated with longer overall survival.

The V gene end was trimmed by 6 bases and the J gene end by 2 bases; junction bases not matched to a gene: 6. The CDR3 totals 14 residues. CDR1 LNHDA and CDR2 SQIVND come from the germline V gene (reference sequence). As for this clone: No antigen is known for it.

The repertoire was sequenced with immunoSEQ multiplex PCR; TCRdb's copy has only in-frame clones and lacks some. The top ten clones hold 15% to 20% of a sample with 33,000 or so clones, over 75% of them seen once. The receptor was isolated from a male donor aged 60 or older with stage III squamous cell lung carcinoma. The chain recombines TRBV19 with TRBJ2-7, with TRBD2 matching 8 bases. This sample comprised peripheral blood, obtained before any cancer treatment. The CDR3 DNA sequence: TGTGCCAGTAGCCCCCGGGAGGGACCCTACGAGCAGTACTTC. Amino acid sequence: CASSPREGPYEQYF.